This entry describes one T cell receptor beta chain. Clones were sequenced by immunoSEQ multiplex PCR, and TCRdb holds only the in-frame ones, with some missing. Of about 130,000 clones listed, approximately 85% are singletons. These data are taken from a study of blood T cell repertoires in COVID-19. Study-level information: Material from acute and convalescent COVID-19 was sourced from the United States, Italy and Spain.

J lost 4 bases, V lost 0 bases, and 3 bases had no gene match. CDR1 WNHNN and CDR2 SYGVQD come from the germline V gene (reference sequence). The CDR3 runs to 15 residues. The receptor's source is a human donor in a cohort sampled during active COVID-19. V usage is TRBV10-1 and J usage is TRBJ2-3, with TRBD2 matching 8 bases. Sequenced input: peripheral blood. This CDR3 is CASSESSGMSDTQYF. In DNA form, the CDR3 reads TGCGCCAGCAGTGAGTCTAGCGGGATGTCAGATACGCAGTATTTT.